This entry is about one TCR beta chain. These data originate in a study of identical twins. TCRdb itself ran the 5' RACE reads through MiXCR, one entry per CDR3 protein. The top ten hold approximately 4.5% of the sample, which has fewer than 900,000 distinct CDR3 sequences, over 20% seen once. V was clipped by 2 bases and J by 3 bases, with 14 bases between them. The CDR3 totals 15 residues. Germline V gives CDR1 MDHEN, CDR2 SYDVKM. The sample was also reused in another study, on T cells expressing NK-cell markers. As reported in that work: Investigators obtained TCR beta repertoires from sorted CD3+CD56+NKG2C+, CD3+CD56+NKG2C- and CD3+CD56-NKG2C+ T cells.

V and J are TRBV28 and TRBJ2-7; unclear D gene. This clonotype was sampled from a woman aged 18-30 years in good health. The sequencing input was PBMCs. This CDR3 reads CASSLGEHSNYEQYF. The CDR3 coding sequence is TGTGCCAGCAGTTTAGGAGAGCACTCTAACTACGAGCAGTACTTC.